The 2 T cell receptor beta chains given below trace back to one sample, sequenced in a study of glioma-infiltrating T cells. The iRepertoire nested amplicon-rescue multiplex PCR amplified TCR alpha and beta CDR3s from RNA. TCRdb independently ran MiXCR on the multiplex PCR reads; one entry per CDR3 protein. The table shows around 97,000 distinct CDR3 sequences, with around 28% occurring only once. The sequencing input was glioma tissue, nonneoplastic brain tissue, or PBMCs (not recorded which). These receptors originate from a human donor with low-grade glioma or glioblastoma, undergoing nonglioma brain surgery, or in good health (not recorded which).

This clonotype has ten or more counts. The V and J genes are TRBV20-1 and TRBJ1-3; no reliable D call. Trimming removed 6 bases at V and 0 bases at J, with 6 bases between. Germline V gives CDR1 DFQATT, CDR2 SNEGSKA (reference sequence). The CDR3 is 12 amino acids. CDR3 sequence: CSAPSSGNTIYF. In nucleotides, the CDR3 is TGCAGTGCGCCGAGCTCTGGAAACACCATATATTTT.

This clonotype appeared many times. In DNA, the CDR3 is TGCAGTGCTAGTAACGGGTACAGTTTCGGCAATCAGCCCCAGCATTTT. Encoded protein: CSASNGYSFGNQPQHF. V is TRBV20-1 and J is TRBJ1-5, with D uncertain. V lost 3 bases and J 2 bases, leaving 17 bases between the germline ends. Per germline, CDR1 DFQATT and CDR2 SNEGSKA (reference sequence). This CDR3 comprises 16 residues.